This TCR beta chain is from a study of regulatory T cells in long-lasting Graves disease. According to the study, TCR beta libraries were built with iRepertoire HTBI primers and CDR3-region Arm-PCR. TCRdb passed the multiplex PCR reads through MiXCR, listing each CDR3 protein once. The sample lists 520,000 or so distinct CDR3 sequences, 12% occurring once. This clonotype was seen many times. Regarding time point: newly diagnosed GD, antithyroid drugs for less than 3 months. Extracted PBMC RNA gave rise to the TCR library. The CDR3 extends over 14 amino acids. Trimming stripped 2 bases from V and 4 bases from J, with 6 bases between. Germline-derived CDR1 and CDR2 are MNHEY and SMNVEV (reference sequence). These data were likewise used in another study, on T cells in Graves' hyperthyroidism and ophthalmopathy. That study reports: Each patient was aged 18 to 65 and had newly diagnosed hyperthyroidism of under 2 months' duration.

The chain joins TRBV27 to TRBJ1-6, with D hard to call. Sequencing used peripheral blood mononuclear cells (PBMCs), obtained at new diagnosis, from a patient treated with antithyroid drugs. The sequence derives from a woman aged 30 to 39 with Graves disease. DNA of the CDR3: TGTGCCAGCAGTTTAGGAGCTTATAATTCACCCCTCCACTTT. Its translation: CASSLGAYNSPLHF.